A selection of T cell receptor beta chains follows, all from one sample in a study of cytomegalovirus exposure and HLA in healthy donors. Data came from immunoSEQ multiplex PCR; TCRdb stores just in-frame clones and leaves some out. This sample has 90,000 to 150,000 clones, with approximately 80% found just once. The sample taken for sequencing was PBMCs. The receptors derive from a man aged 18 to 29 in good health and CMV-seropositive. Each CDR3 is given with its conserved first and last residue. Each record gives: V gene, J gene, clone size, D gene, CDR3 DNA, CDR3 protein. The D gene is left open where the match is weak. Clone size appears in some rows only: once, few, many, or a class for an expanded clone.

V: TRBV6-6; J: TRBJ1-1; size: once; D: NA; DNA: TGTGCCAGCAGTTACTCTGAGGTACCGAACACTGAAGCTTTCTTT; CDR3: CASSYSEVPNTEAFF
V: TRBV9; J: TRBJ1-1; size: NA; D: TRBD1; DNA: TGTGCCAGCAGCGTAGCCCCAGGGGGGACGAACACTGAAGCTTTCTTT; CDR3: CASSVAPGGTNTEAFF
V: TRBV5-1; J: TRBJ2-7; size: NA; D: TRBD1; DNA: TGCGCCAGCAGCTTACACACCGGGACAGGGAAGCGTCCGTACTTC; CDR3: CASSLHTGTGKRPYF
V: TRBV7-6; J: TRBJ2-1; size: NA; D: TRBD2; DNA: TGTGCCAGCAGCTTAGGTCAACTAGCGGGCCACAATGAGCAGTTCTTC; CDR3: CASSLGQLAGHNEQFF
V: TRBV19; J: TRBJ1-1; size: NA; D: NA; DNA: TGTGCCAGTACGACAGGCTCTGGCACTGAAGCTTTCTTT; CDR3: CASTTGSGTEAFF
V: TRBV7-2; J: TRBJ2-7; size: NA; D: TRBD2; DNA: TGTGCCAGCAGCCTACTAACTAGCGGGGGGAACTACGAGCAGTACTTC; CDR3: CASSLLTSGGNYEQYF
V: TRBV4-1; J: TRBJ1-6; size: NA; D: NA; DNA: TGCGCCAGCAGCCAAGCCCTAGGAGGCAGCGTGAATAATTCACCCCTCCACTTT; CDR3: CASSQALGGSVNNSPLHF
V: TRBV7-2; J: TRBJ2-7; size: few; D: TRBD2; DNA: TGTGCCAGCAGCTTACTAGCGGGGGCCTACGAGCAGTACTTC; CDR3: CASSLLAGAYEQYF
V: TRBV6-5; J: TRBJ1-2; size: NA; D: TRBD1; DNA: TGTGCCAGCAGTTATTCGGACAGGCCCGCGGGAGGCTACACCTTC; CDR3: CASSYSDRPAGGYTF
V: TRBV11-2; J: TRBJ2-7; size: NA; D: NA; DNA: TGTGCCAGCAGCTTAGAACAGGTCTCCTACGAGCAGTACTTC; CDR3: CASSLEQVSYEQYF
V: TRBV2; J: TRBJ2-7; size: NA; D: TRBD1; DNA: TGTGCCAGCAGTTATGCGGGACAGGGGGCGGGGGAGCAGTACTTC; CDR3: CASSYAGQGAGEQYF
V: TRBV7-6; J: TRBJ2-7; size: NA; D: TRBD1; DNA: TGTGCCAGCAGCTTGGAGAGGGGGCTCTACGAGCAGTACTTC; CDR3: CASSLERGLYEQYF
V: TRBV11-3; J: TRBJ1-1; size: NA; D: NA; DNA: TGTGCCAGCAGCGGAGACACTGAAGCTTTCTTT; CDR3: CASSGDTEAFF
V: TRBV10-3; J: TRBJ2-7; size: NA; D: NA; DNA: TGTGCCAGCCTACAGGACACCTCCTACGAGCAGTACTTC; CDR3: CASLQDTSYEQYF
V: TRBV6-1; J: TRBJ2-1; size: NA; D: NA; DNA: TGTGCCAGCAGGGAAACAGGGACCACCTACAATGAGCAGTTCTTC; CDR3: CASRETGTTYNEQFF
V: TRBV5-1; J: TRBJ1-3; size: NA; D: TRBD1; DNA: TGCGCCAGCAGCGTACTCGGACAGGGGCGAAACACCATATATTTT; CDR3: CASSVLGQGRNTIYF
V: TRBV30; J: TRBJ2-1; size: once; D: TRBD2; DNA: TGTGCCTTAGTAGCGGGAGGGCCCTCCTACAATGAGCAGTTCTTC; CDR3: CALVAGGPSYNEQFF
V: TRBV5-4; J: TRBJ2-3; size: once; D: TRBD1; DNA: TGTGCCAGCAGTACAACAGGGGTAAGGACAGATACGCAGTATTTT; CDR3: CASSTTGVRTDTQYF
V: TRBV6-4; J: TRBJ2-1; size: NA; D: TRBD2; DNA: TGTGCCAGCAGCCTAGCGGGAGGCAATGAGCAGTTCTTC; CDR3: CASSLAGGNEQFF
V: TRBV7-9; J: TRBJ1-1; size: NA; D: NA; DNA: NA; CDR3: CASILGTESTEAFF
V: TRBV7-8; J: TRBJ2-1; size: NA; D: TRBD2; DNA: TGTGCCAGCATGGGACTAGCGGGGGGATCCTACAATGAGCAGTTCTTC; CDR3: CASMGLAGGSYNEQFF
V: TRBV5-4; J: TRBJ1-2; size: NA; D: TRBD1; DNA: TGTGCCAGCAGCTTGGACAGGGGGCTTCGCGGCTACACCTTC; CDR3: CASSLDRGLRGYTF
V: TRBV4-2; J: TRBJ1-4; size: few; D: NA; DNA: TGTGCCAGCAGCCAAGATCCTCTACAGGGAAGAAATGAAAAACTGTTTTTT; CDR3: CASSQDPLQGRNEKLFF
V: TRBV5-5; J: TRBJ1-1; size: NA; D: NA; DNA: TGTGCCAGCAGCTTGGCCCCCGAGGTAATTGATGGTGAAGCTTTCTTT; CDR3: CASSLAPEVIDGEAFF
V: TRBV6-5; J: TRBJ2-2; size: NA; D: TRBD1; DNA: TGTGCCAGCAGTTTCGACAGGGTGACCGGGGAGCTGTTTTTT; CDR3: CASSFDRVTGELFF
V: TRBV5-1; J: TRBJ2-1; size: NA; D: TRBD2; DNA: TGCGCCAGCAGCTTGGTGGTAGCGGGAGATTCAGGTGAGCAGTTCTTC; CDR3: CASSLVVAGDSGEQFF
V: TRBV5-4; J: TRBJ2-1; size: NA; D: TRBD1; DNA: TGTGCCAGCAGCTTTGAGGGGGCGGGTAATGAGCAGTTCTTC; CDR3: CASSFEGAGNEQFF
V: TRBV30; J: TRBJ1-1; size: NA; D: NA; DNA: TGTGCCTGGAGTTCAGGGATTAAAGCTTTCTTT; CDR3: CAWSSGIKAFF
V: TRBV7-6; J: TRBJ1-2; size: once; D: NA; DNA: TGTGCCAGCAGCCCCACAAGTGCCTATGGCTACACCTTC; CDR3: CASSPTSAYGYTF
V: TRBV10-3; J: TRBJ2-3; size: NA; D: TRBD2; DNA: TGTGCCATCATGGGAGGGCCCTCAGATACGCAGTATTTT; CDR3: CAIMGGPSDTQYF
V: TRBV15; J: TRBJ1-6; size: NA; D: NA; DNA: TGTGCCACCAGCAGGCAATATACCAGGGGCTCCTATAATTCACCCCTCCACTTT; CDR3: CATSRQYTRGSYNSPLHF
V: TRBV30; J: TRBJ2-3; size: NA; D: TRBD2; DNA: TGTGCCTGGAGTGGGACTAGCGGGACCGGGCGTAGCACAGATACGCAGTATTTT; CDR3: CAWSGTSGTGRSTDTQYF
V: TRBV29-1; J: TRBJ1-2; size: few; D: NA; DNA: TGCAGCGTTGCTGGCAGGGCCCCAGCTAACTATGGCTACACCTTC; CDR3: CSVAGRAPANYGYTF
V: TRBV5-1; J: TRBJ2-7; size: NA; D: TRBD2; DNA: TGCGCCAGCAGCTGGGGACTAGCGGCAGCCTACGAGCAGTACTTC; CDR3: CASSWGLAAAYEQYF
V: TRBV6-5; J: TRBJ2-1; size: NA; D: TRBD2; DNA: TGTGCCAGCAGTTACTCAAAATTAGCGGGAGGGCCTGAGCAGTTCTTC; CDR3: CASSYSKLAGGPEQFF
V: TRBV6-5; J: TRBJ2-7; size: NA; D: NA; DNA: TGTGCCAGCAGTACTACAGGTTCCTCCTACGAGCAGTACTTC; CDR3: CASSTTGSSYEQYF
V: TRBV6-5; J: TRBJ2-1; size: once; D: NA; DNA: TGTGCCAGCAGCCTGAGTCGCGGGACCTACAATGAGCAGTTCTTC; CDR3: CASSLSRGTYNEQFF
V: TRBV4-2; J: TRBJ2-5; size: NA; D: NA; DNA: TGTGCCAGCAGCCCGGGAGGACAGAACCAAGAGACCCAGTACTTC; CDR3: CASSPGGQNQETQYF
V: TRBV11-3; J: TRBJ2-1; size: NA; D: TRBD2; DNA: TGTGCCAGCAGCTTGGGACTAGGCGGCTACAATGAGCAGTTCTTC; CDR3: CASSLGLGGYNEQFF
V: TRBV6-5; J: TRBJ2-3; size: few; D: TRBD2; DNA: TGTGCCAGCAGCTCTAGCGGGAGCACAGATACGCAGTATTTT; CDR3: CASSSSGSTDTQYF
V: TRBV5-6; J: TRBJ1-6; size: few; D: TRBD1; DNA: TGTGCCAGCAGACGGACAGGGGCGGCCTCACCCCTCCACTTT; CDR3: CASRRTGAASPLHF
V: TRBV5-6; J: TRBJ2-6; size: once; D: NA; DNA: TGTGCCAGCATGGGAACTATCCTCTCTGGGGCCAACGGCCTGACTTTC; CDR3: CASMGTILSGANGLTF
V: TRBV9; J: TRBJ1-1; size: NA; D: TRBD1; DNA: TGTGCCAGCAGCGCAGGGGGACAGGGAGGCGCTGAAGCTTTCTTT; CDR3: CASSAGGQGGAEAFF
V: TRBV7-3; J: TRBJ1-1; size: NA; D: TRBD1; DNA: TGTGCCAGCAGCTTAGTGCCAGGGGGGCGGAACCTGAACACTGAAGCTTTCTTT; CDR3: CASSLVPGGRNLNTEAFF
V: TRBV7-8; J: TRBJ1-1; size: NA; D: NA; DNA: TGTGCCAGCAGCTTAGATCCAGGGGACACTGAAGCTTTCTTT; CDR3: CASSLDPGDTEAFF
V: TRBV6-4; J: TRBJ2-7; size: NA; D: NA; DNA: TGTGCCAGCAGTGACTCCTTGAGGGAGGACGAGCAGTACTTC; CDR3: CASSDSLREDEQYF
V: TRBV5-1; J: TRBJ1-6; size: NA; D: NA; DNA: TGCGCCAGCAGCTTGGATCCGGGATACTATAATTCACCCCTCCACTTT; CDR3: CASSLDPGYYNSPLHF
V: TRBV29-1; J: TRBJ2-7; size: NA; D: TRBD2; DNA: TGCAGCGTGGCCGTTGGTACGTTGGGACTACTAGGGGACGAGCAGTACTTC; CDR3: CSVAVGTLGLLGDEQYF
V: TRBV2; J: TRBJ1-4; size: NA; D: TRBD1; DNA: TGTGCCAGCACTCGACAGGGACCCTCAACTAATGAAAAACTGTTTTTT; CDR3: CASTRQGPSTNEKLFF
V: TRBV15; J: TRBJ1-5; size: NA; D: NA; DNA: TGTGCCACCAGCAGAGTAGCCCTCACCACAGGGAACAATCAGCCCCAGCATTTT; CDR3: CATSRVALTTGNNQPQHF
V: TRBV5-1; J: TRBJ1-2; size: NA; D: NA; DNA: TGCGCCAGCAGCTGGGGAGCGGGACACGAAAACTATGGCTACACCTTC; CDR3: CASSWGAGHENYGYTF
V: TRBV5-6; J: TRBJ2-3; size: NA; D: TRBD2; DNA: TGTGCCAGCAGCTTGAGACTAGCGGGTTCAGATACGCAGTATTTT; CDR3: CASSLRLAGSDTQYF
V: TRBV6-6; J: TRBJ2-1; size: NA; D: TRBD2; DNA: TGTGCCAGCAGTTCCTGGGGACTAGCGGATGAGCAGTTCTTC; CDR3: CASSSWGLADEQFF